One and the same sample provided the 7 T cell receptor beta chains below, sequenced in a study of shared clonotypes between healthy human individuals. Only in-frame clones appear in the TCRdb table, and some are missing; sequencing was by immunoSEQ multiplex PCR. The table shows approximately 2,300,000 clones, with 85% to 95% occurring only once. The sequenced sample consisted of naive CD4+ T cells from PBMCs. The subset here: CD45RA+ positively selected. These receptor sequences come from a man between 18 and 35 years old in good health. Some clones in this sample may be carry-over from other donors' samples.

V usage is TRBV5-1 and J usage is TRBJ2-5; 7 bases line up with TRBD2. Losses at the gene ends were 4 bases for V and 4 bases for J; bases not matched to a gene: 7. This CDR3 contains 14 residues. Per germline, CDR1 SGHRS and CDR2 YFSETQ. The CDR3 region is CASSGGVAGETQYF. DNA for the CDR3: TGCGCCAGCAGCGGAGGAGTAGCGGGAGAGACCCAGTACTTC.

This clone came up once. This chain joins TRBV5-4 and TRBJ2-3, with 8 nucleotides matching TRBD2. The length of the CDR3 is 15 residues. The ends lost 4 bases at V and 2 bases at J; junction bases unmatched: 6. Germline V lookup: CDR1 SGHNT, CDR2 YYREEE (reference sequence). The CDR3 nucleotides are TGTGCCAGCAGCCGAGTTAGCGGGGACACAGATACGCAGTATTTT. Translation: CASSRVSGDTDTQYF.

This clone was recorded only once. The rearrangement links TRBV7-3 to TRBJ1-2; D uncertain. Germline CDR1 SGHTA, CDR2 FQGTGA. The CDR3 extends over 14 amino acids. V was cut by 5 bases and J by 8 bases, with 18 bases left in between. CDR3 in DNA: TGTGCCAGCAGCCTCCGGGCCGGCGGAGCCGGCTACACCTTC. Protein: CASSLRAGGAGYTF.

This clone was seen a few times. The chain uses TRBV18 and TRBJ2-1; 14 nucleotides line up with TRBD2. Germline V gene lookup returns CDR1 KGHSH and CDR2 LQKENI. J gave up 12 bases and V 3 bases, and 7 bases lay outside the gene matches. The length of the CDR3 is 15 residues. DNA for the CDR3: TGTGCCAGCTCACCCGGACTAGCGGGAGGCCCGGGGCAGTTCTTC. Protein: CASSPGLAGGPGQFF.

This chain uses TRBV28 with TRBJ2-7; 11 nucleotides agree with TRBD2. Trimming at V came to 6 bases and at J to 9 bases, leaving 13 bases not matched to a gene. The germline V gene has CDR1 MDHEN and CDR2 SYDVKM. CDR3 length: 15 residues. This CDR3 is CASSQGLAGVVGQYF. In DNA, the CDR3 is TGTGCCAGCAGCCAAGGACTAGCGGGTGTGGTGGGGCAGTACTTC.

V is TRBV28 and J is TRBJ2-4; no clear D. Germline CDR1 MDHEN, CDR2 SYDVKM. V dropped 10 bases and J dropped 0 bases, with 16 bases sitting between them. The CDR3 is 15 residues long. The CDR3 bases are TGTGCCACCGCCGGTAAACCTCTAGCCAAAAACATTCAGTACTTC. It yields the protein CATAGKPLAKNIQYF. The variable domain in full, with the rest retrieved from reference TRBV28 and TRBJ2-4, is DVKVTQSSRYLVKRTGEKVFLECVQDMDHENMFWYRQDPGLGLRLIYFSYDVKMKEKGDIPEGYSVSREKKERFSLILESASTNQTSMYLCATAGKPLAKNIQYFGAGTRLSVL.

This CDR3 is CASSYNRRGEKLFF. The CDR3 coding sequence is TGTGCCAGCAGTTACAACCGACGTGGGGAAAAACTGTTTTTT. The rearrangement links TRBV6-5 to TRBJ1-4; no reliable D call. Trimming cost V 2 bases and J 8 bases, with 12 bases left between them. The germline V gene has CDR1 MNHEY and CDR2 SVGAGI. CDR3 length: 14 residues.